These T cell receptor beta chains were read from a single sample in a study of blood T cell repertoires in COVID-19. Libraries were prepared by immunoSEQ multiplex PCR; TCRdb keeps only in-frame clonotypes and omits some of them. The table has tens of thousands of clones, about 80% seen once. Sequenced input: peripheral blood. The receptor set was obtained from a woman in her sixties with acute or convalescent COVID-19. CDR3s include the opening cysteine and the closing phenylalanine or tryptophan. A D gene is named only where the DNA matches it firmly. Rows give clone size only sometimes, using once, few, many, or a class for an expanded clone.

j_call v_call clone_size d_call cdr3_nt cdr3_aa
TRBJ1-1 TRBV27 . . TGTGCCAGCAAAGCCCGGGGGAGCACTGAAGCTTTCTTT CASKARGSTEAFF
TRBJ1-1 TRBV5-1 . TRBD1 TGCGCCAGCAGCACAGGGGAAGGGGGCACTGAAGCTTTCTTT CASSTGEGGTEAFF
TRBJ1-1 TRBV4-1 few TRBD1 TGCGCCAGCCAGGGGGTGACTGAAGCTTTCTTT CASQGVTEAFF
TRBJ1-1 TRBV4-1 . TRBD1 TGCGCCAGCAGCCAAGAGGGCCAGGGGGTGGGAGAAGCTTTCTTT CASSQEGQGVGEAFF
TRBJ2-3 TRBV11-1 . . TGTGCCAGCAGTCCTACTAGCTACACAGATACGCAGTATTTT CASSPTSYTDTQYF
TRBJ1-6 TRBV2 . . TGTGCCAGCAGTGAAGCAACGGACAGAACTAATTCACCCCTCCACTTT CASSEATDRTNSPLHF
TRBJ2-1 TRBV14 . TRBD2 TGTGCCAGCAGCCCGCCTGGGACTATCTCCTACAATGAGCAGTTCTTC CASSPPGTISYNEQFF
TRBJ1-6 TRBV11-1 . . TGTGCCAGCAGCCTCGCCGGTTGGTCACCCCTCCACTTT CASSLAGWSPLHF
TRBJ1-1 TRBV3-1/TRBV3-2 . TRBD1 TGTGCCAGCAGCCAAGGGGACAGGGCCACTGAAGCTTTCTTT CASSQGDRATEAFF
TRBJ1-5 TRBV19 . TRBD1 TGTGCTACGAGGGGGCGCGGGAATCAGCCCCAGCATTTT CATRGRGNQPQHF
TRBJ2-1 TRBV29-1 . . TGCAGCTTTAAGGGGGTAGAGCAGTTCTTC CSFKGVEQFF
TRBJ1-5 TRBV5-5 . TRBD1 TGTGCCAGCAGCTGGGGACAGGGAAAGGAGCCCCAGCATTTT CASSWGQGKEPQHF
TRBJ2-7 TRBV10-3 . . TGTGCCATCAGTGCGGGAAGCTACGAGCAGTACTTC CAISAGSYEQYF
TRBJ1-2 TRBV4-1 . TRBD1 TGCGCCAGCAGCCAAGAAGAGGGACAGAGGTTCGGGTCTAACTATGGCTACACCTTC CASSQEEGQRFGSNYGYTF
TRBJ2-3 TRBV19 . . TGTGCCAGTAGGGCGTTTGGCGGGGATACGCAGTATTTT CASRAFGGDTQYF
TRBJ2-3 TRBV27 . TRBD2 TGTGCCAGCAGGGAAAGCGGGGGGGTCGTGAGGACAGATACGCAGTATTTT CASRESGGVVRTDTQYF
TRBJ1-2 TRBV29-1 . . TGCAGCGTTGATTCCGGGGATGAGATCTATGGCTACACCTTC CSVDSGDEIYGYTF
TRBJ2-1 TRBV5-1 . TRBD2 TGCGCCAGCAGCTTGGGACTAGCGGGGGCCCCGAGCTCCTACAATGAGCAGTTCTTC CASSLGLAGAPSSYNEQFF
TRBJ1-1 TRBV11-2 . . TGTGCCAGCAGCTTGGCAATTGAAGCTTTCTTT CASSLAIEAFF
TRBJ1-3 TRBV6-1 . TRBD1 TGTGCCAGCAGTGAACCCCGGACAGGGATTGGAAACACCATATATTTT CASSEPRTGIGNTIYF
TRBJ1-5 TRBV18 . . TGTGCCAGCTCACCAGGCCCCAATCAGCCCCAGCATTTT CASSPGPNQPQHF
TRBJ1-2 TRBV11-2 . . TGTGCCAGCAGCTTAGTGAACGATGGCCACACCTTC CASSLVNDGHTF
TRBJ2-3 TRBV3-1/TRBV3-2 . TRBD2 TGTGCCAGCAGCCCCAGCGGGGGGGCCGTCGATACGCAGTATTTT CASSPSGGAVDTQYF
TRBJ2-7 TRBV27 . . TGTGCCAGCAGTTTATCGCGCGGTATGATGAGCTCCTACGAGCAGTACTTC CASSLSRGMMSSYEQYF
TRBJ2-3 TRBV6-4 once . TGTGCCAGCAGTAAGGAGAGCACAGATACGCAGTATTTT CASSKESTDTQYF
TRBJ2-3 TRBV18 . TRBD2 TGTGCCAGCTCACCACCAACTAGCGGGGGGACAGATACGCAGTATTTT CASSPPTSGGTDTQYF
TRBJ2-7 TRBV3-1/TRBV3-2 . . TGTGCCAGCAGCCCGGGGGTCGGACCCTCCTACGAGCAGTACTTC CASSPGVGPSYEQYF
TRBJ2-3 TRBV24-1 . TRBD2 TGTGCCACCAGTGAAACTCCGGGACTAGCGGGTGTCACAGATACGCAGTATTTT CATSETPGLAGVTDTQYF
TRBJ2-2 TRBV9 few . TGTGCCAGCAGTGCCGAGGACACCGGGGAGCTGTTTTTT CASSAEDTGELFF
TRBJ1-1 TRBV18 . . TGTGCCAGCTCAAATGGGCCGATCACTGAAGCTTTCTTT CASSNGPITEAFF
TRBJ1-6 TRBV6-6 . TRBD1 TGTGCCAGCAGTTATGGGGGACAGAATTCACCCCTCCACTTT CASSYGGQNSPLHF
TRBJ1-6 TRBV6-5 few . TGTGCCAGCAGTTACTCGCAGGGCTCTAATTCACCCCTCCACTTT CASSYSQGSNSPLHF
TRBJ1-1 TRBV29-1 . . TGCAGCGTTGACCTGGGGGGTGGCACTGAAGCTTTCTTT CSVDLGGGTEAFF
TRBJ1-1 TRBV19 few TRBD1 TGTGCCAGTAGTATAGATGTCGCGGCCCTGACAGGGAAGGCTGAAGCTTTCTTT CASSIDVAALTGKAEAFF
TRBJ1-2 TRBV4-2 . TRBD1 TGTGCCAGCAGCCAGTCGACAGGGACGGGAAGCTATGGCTACACCTTC CASSQSTGTGSYGYTF
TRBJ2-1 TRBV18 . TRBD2 TGTGCCAGCTCACCACCGGCGGGGGGGCTCGACAATGAGCAGTTCTTC CASSPPAGGLDNEQFF